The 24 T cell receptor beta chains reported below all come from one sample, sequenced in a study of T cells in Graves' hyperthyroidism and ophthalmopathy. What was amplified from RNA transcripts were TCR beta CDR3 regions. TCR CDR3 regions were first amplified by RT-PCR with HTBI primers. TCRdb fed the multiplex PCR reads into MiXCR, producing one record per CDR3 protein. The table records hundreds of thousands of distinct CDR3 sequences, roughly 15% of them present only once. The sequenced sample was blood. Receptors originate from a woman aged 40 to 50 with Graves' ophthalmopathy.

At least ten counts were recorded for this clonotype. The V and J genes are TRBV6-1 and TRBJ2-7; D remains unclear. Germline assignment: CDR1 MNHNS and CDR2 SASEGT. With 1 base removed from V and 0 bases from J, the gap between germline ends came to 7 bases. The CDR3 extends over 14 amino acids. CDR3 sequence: CASSEVFTSYEQYF. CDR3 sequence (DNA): TGTGCCAGCAGTGAAGTGTTCACCTCCTACGAGCAGTACTTC.

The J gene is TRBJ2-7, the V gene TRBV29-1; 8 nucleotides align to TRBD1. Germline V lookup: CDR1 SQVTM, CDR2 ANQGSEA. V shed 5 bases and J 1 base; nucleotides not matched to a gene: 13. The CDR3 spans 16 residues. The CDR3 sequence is CSVWTGINDGSYEQYF. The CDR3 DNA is TGCAGCGTTTGGACAGGGATAAACGATGGATCCTACGAGCAGTACTTC.

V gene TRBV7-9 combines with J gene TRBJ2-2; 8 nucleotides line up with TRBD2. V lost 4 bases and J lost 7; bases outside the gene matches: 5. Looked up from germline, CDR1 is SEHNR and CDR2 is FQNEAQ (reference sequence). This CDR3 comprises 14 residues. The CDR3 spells CASSSAGEGGELFF. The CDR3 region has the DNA TGTGCCAGCAGCTCAGCGGGAGAAGGCGGGGAGCTGTTTTTT.

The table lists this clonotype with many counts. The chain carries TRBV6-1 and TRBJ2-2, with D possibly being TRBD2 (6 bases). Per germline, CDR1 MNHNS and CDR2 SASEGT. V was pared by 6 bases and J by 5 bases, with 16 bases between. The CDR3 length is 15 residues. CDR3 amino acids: CASSAITGGTGELFF. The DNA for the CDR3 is TGTGCCAGCAGCGCAATAACCGGGGGTACCGGGGAGCTGTTTTTT.

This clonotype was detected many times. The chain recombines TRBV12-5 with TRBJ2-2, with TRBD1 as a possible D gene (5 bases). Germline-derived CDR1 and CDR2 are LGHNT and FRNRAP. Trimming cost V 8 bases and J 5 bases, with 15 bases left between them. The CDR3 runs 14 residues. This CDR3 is CASSNRSPTGELFF. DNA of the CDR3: TGTGCTAGTTCAAACAGGTCGCCAACCGGGGAGCTGTTTTTT.

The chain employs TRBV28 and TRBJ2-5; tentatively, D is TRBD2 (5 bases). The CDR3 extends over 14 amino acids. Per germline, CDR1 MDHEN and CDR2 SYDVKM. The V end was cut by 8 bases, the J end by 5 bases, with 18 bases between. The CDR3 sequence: CASLRRSGKETQYF. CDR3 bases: TGTGCCAGCCTTCGGAGGAGTGGAAAGGAGACCCAGTACTTC. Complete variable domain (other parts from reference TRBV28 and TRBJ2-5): DVKVTQSSRYLVKRTGEKVFLECVQDMDHENMFWYRQDPGLGLRLIYFSYDVKMKEKGDIPEGYSVSREKKERFSLILESASTNQTSMYLCASLRRSGKETQYFGPGTRLLVL.

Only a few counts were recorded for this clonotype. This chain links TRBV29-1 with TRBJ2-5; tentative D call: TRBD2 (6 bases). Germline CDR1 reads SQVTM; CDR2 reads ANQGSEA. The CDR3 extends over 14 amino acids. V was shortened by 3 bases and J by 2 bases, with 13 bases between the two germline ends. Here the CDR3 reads CSVDGPAGQETQYF. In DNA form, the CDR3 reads TGCAGCGTTGATGGTCCCGCGGGACAAGAGACCCAGTACTTC.

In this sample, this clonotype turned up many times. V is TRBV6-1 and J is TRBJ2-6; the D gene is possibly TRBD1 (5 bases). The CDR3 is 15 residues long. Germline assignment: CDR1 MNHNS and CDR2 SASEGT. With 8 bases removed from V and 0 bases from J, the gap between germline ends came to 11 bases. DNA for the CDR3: TGTGCCAGCGGGCAGGGCATCTCTGGGGCCAACGTCCTGACTTTC. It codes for CASGQGISGANVLTF.

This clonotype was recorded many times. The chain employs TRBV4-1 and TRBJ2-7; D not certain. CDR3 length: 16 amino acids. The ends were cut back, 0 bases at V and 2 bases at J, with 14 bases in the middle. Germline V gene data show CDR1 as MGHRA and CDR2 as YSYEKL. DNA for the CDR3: TGCGCCAGCAGCCAAGACTTAACGTACATAACCTACGAGCAGTACTTC. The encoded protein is CASSQDLTYITYEQYF.

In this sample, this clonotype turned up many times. In DNA, the CDR3 is TGTGCCAGCAGGGGGACAGGGAGGGACGCGGAACATTTT. Encoded protein: CASRGTGRDAEHF. V and J are TRBV2 and TRBJ1-5, with 9 positions matching TRBD1. The CDR3 spans 13 residues. After removal of 6 bases from V and 16 bases from J, the junction contained 13 bases not matched to a gene. Germline assignment: CDR1 SNHLY and CDR2 FYNNEI.

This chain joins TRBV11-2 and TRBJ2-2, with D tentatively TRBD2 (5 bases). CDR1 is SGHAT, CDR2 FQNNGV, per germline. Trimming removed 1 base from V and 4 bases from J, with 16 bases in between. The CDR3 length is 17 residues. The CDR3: CASSLVRPGRPTGELFF. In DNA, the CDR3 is TGTGCCAGCAGCTTAGTCAGGCCGGGGAGACCCACCGGGGAGCTGTTTTTT. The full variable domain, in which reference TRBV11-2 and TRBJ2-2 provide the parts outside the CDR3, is EAGVAQSPRYKIIEKRQSVAFWCNPISGHATLYWYQQILGQGPKLLIQFQNNGVVDDSQLPKDRFSAERLKGVDSTLKIQPAKLEDSAVYLCASSLVRPGRPTGELFFGEGSRLTVL.

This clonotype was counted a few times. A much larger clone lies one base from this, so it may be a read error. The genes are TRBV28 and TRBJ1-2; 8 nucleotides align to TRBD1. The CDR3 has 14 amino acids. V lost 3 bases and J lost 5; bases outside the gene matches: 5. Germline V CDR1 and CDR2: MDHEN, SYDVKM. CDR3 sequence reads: CASSLPRGLYGYTF. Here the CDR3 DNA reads TGTGCCAGCAGTTTGCCCAGGGGGCTATATGGCTACACCTTC.

The CDR3 region has the DNA TGTGCCAGCAGTAACAATCCGGGACTAGCTGTACGCGAGCAGTACTTC. This encodes CASSNNPGLAVREQYF. The J gene is TRBJ2-7, the V gene TRBV6-5; 9 nucleotides match TRBD2. This CDR3 comprises 16 residues. Germline loops: CDR1 MNHEY, CDR2 SVGAGI. With 5 bases clipped from V and 6 bases from J, the junction kept 14 bases outside the gene matches.

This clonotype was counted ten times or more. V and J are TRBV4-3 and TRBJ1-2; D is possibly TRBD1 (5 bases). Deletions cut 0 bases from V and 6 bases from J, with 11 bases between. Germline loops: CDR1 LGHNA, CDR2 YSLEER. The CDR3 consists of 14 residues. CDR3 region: CASSQDFQGDGYTF. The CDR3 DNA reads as TGCGCCAGCAGCCAAGATTTCCAGGGTGATGGCTACACCTTC.

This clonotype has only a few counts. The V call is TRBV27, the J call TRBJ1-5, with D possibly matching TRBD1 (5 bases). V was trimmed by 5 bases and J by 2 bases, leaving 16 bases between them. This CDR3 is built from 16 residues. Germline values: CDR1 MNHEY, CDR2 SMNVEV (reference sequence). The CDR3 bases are TGTGCCAGCAGTAACCTGGGGGTAGTTGGCAATCAGCCCCAGCATTTT. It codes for CASSNLGVVGNQPQHF.

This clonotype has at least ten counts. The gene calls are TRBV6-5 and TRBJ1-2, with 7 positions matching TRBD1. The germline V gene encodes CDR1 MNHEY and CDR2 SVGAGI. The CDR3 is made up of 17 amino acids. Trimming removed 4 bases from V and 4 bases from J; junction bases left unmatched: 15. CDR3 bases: TGTGCCAGCAGTTCGTCGATCCGGGACAGAGTTTTCTATGGCTACACCTTC. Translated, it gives CASSSSIRDRVFYGYTF.

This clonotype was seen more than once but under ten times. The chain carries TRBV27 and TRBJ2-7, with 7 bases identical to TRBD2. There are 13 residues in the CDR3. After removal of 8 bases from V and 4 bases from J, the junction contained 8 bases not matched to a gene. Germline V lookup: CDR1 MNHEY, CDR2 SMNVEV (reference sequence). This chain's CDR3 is CASSPVGRYEQYF. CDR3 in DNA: TGTGCCAGCTCACCAGTCGGGAGGTACGAGCAGTACTTC.

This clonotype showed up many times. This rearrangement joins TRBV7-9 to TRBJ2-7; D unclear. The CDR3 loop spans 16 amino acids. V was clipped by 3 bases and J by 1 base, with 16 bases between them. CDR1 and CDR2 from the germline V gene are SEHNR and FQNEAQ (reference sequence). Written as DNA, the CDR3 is TGTGCCAGCAGCTTCTCCCCATCGGCCCTGTCCTACGAGCAGTACTTC. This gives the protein CASSFSPSALSYEQYF.

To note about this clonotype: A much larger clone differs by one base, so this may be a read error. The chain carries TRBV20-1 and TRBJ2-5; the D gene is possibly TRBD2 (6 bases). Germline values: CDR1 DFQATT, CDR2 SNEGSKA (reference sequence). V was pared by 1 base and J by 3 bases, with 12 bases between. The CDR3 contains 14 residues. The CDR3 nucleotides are TGCAGTGCTAGAGGCGGGATTCTGGAAGAGACCCAGTACTTC. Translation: CSARGGILEETQYF.

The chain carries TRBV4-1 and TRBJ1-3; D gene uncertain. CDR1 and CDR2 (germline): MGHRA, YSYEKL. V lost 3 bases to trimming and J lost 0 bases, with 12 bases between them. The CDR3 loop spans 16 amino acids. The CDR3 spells CASSQVPGFSGNTIYF. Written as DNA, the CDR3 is TGCGCCAGCAGCCAGGTCCCGGGCTTCTCTGGAAACACCATATATTTT.

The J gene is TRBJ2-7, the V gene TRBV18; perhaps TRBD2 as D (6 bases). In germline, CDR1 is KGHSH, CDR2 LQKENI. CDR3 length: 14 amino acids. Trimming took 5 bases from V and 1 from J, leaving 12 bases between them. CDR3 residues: CASSSTRGSYEQYF. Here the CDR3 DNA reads TGTGCCAGCTCATCAACCCGGGGGTCCTACGAGCAGTACTTC.

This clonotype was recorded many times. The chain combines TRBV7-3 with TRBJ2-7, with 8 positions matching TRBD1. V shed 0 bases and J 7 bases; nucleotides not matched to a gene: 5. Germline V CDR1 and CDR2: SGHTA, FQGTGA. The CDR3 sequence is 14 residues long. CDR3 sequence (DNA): TGTGCCAGCAGCTTAACATCAGGGACAGGAGAGCAGTACTTC. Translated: CASSLTSGTGEQYF.

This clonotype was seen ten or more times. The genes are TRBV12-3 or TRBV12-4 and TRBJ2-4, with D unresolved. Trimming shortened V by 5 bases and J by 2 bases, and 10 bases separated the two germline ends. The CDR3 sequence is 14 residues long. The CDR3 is CASSGYRSKNIQYF. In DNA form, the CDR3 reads TGTGCCAGCAGTGGGTACAGATCCAAAAACATTCAGTACTTC.

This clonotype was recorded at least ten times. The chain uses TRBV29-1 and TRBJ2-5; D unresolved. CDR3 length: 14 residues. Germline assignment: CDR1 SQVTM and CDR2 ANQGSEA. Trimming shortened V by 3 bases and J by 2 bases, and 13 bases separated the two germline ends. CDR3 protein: CSVDVGRSQETQYF. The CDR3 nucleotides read TGCAGCGTTGACGTGGGCAGATCACAAGAGACCCAGTACTTC.